This T cell receptor (beta chain) was identified in a study of T cells in Graves' hyperthyroidism and ophthalmopathy. These patients, aged 18 to 65, had recently diagnosed hyperthyroidism lasting under 2 months. Reasons for excluding patients were uncontrolled infection, other autoimmune disease, pregnancy or lactation. Study-wide points: Blood also showed most of the thyroid clonotypes that were expanded above 0.001.

This clonotype was recorded many times. Its antigen is currently unknown. The junction had 11 bases not matched to a gene; V was cut back by 5 bases and J by 5 bases. The CDR3 contains 16 residues. Germline lookup yields CDR1 SSHAT and CDR2 FNYEAQ (reference sequence). What was amplified from RNA transcripts were TCR beta CDR3 regions. TCR CDR3 underwent first-round RT-PCR with the HTBI primer set. MiXCR was run by TCRdb on the multiplex PCR reads, yielding one entry per CDR3 protein. This table has a few hundred thousand distinct CDR3 sequences, 15% to 19% appearing once. The source material was blood. V is TRBV7-7 and J is TRBJ2-2, with TRBD2 identical over 7 bases. This TCR came from a woman in her thirties with Graves' hyperthyroidism. The CDR3 sequence is CASSATPAGVTGELFF. CDR3 sequence (DNA): TGTGCCAGCAGCGCCACCCCTGCGGGAGTGACCGGGGAGCTGTTTTTT.